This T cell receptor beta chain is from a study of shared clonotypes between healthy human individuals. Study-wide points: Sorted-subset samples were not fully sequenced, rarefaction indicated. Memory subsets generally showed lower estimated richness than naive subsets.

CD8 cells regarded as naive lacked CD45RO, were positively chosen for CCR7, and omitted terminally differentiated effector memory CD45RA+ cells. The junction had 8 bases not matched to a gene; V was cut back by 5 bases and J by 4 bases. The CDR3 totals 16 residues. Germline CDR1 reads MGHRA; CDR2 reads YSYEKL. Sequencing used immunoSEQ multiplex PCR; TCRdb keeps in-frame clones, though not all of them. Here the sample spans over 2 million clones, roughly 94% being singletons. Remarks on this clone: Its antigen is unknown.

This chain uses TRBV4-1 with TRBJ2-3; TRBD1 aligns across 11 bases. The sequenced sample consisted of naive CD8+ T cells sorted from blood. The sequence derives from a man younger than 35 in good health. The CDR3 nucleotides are TGCGCCAGCAGCGATCGGGACAGGGGGTGGGCAGATACGCAGTATTTT. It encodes CASSDRDRGWADTQYF.